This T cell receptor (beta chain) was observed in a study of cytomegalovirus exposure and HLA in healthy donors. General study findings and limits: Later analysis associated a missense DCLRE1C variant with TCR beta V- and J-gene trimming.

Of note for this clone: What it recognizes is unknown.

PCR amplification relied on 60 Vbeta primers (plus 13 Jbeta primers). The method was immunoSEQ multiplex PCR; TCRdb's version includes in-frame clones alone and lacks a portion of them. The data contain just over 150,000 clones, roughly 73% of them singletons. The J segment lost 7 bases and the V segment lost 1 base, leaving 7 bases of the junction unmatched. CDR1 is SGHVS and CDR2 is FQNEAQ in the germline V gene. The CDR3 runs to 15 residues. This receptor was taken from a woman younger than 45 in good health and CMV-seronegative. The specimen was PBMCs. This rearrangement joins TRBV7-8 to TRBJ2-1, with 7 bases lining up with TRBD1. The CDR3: CASSLEGGLRNEQFF. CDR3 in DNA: TGTGCCAGCAGCTTAGAAGGGGGCTTGAGAAATGAGCAGTTCTTC.